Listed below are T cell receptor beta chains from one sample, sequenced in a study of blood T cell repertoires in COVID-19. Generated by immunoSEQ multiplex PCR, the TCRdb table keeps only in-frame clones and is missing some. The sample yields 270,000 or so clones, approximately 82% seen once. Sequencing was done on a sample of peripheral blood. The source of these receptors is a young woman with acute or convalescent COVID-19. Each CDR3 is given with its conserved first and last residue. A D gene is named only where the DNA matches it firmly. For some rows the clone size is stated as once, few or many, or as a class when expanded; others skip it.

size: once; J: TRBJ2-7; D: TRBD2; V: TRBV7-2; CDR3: CASTIRTSGPYEQYF; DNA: TGTGCCAGCACGATACGGACTAGCGGTCCCTACGAGCAGTACTTC
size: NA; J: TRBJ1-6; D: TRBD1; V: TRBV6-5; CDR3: CASSKTDRGNSPLHF; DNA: TGTGCCAGCAGTAAAACGGACAGGGGAAATTCACCCCTCCACTTT
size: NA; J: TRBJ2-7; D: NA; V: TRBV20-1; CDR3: CSASPTGSSYEQYF; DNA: TGCAGTGCTAGTCCGACAGGCAGCTCCTACGAGCAGTACTTC
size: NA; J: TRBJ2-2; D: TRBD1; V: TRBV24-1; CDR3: CATSDSGTGNTGELFF; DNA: TGTGCCACCAGTGACTCCGGGACAGGGAACACCGGGGAGCTGTTTTTT
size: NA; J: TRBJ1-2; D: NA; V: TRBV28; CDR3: CASSLISYGYTF; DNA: TGTGCCAGCAGTTTGATCAGCTATGGCTACACCTTC
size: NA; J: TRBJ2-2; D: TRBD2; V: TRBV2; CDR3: CASKEGLAGDTGELFF; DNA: TGTGCCAGCAAAGAGGGACTAGCGGGAGACACCGGGGAGCTGTTTTTT
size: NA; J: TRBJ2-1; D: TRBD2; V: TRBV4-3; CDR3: CASSRGAGGSNEQFF; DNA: TGCGCCAGCAGTCGGGGAGCGGGAGGGTCGAATGAGCAGTTCTTC
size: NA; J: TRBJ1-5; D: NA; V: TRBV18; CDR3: CASSPFAGLNQPQHF; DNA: TGTGCCAGCTCACCTTTTGCAGGGCTCAATCAGCCCCAGCATTTT
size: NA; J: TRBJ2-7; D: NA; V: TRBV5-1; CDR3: CASSPAGGDEQYF; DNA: TGCGCCAGCAGCCCTGCCGGAGGGGACGAGCAGTACTTC
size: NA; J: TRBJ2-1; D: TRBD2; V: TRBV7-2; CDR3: CASSPPLLAGVSEQFF; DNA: TGTGCCAGCAGCCCCCCCCTCCTAGCGGGAGTCAGTGAGCAGTTCTTC
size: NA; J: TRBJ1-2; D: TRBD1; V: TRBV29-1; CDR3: CSVDRGVDGYTF; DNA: TGCAGCGTTGACAGGGGGGTCGATGGCTACACCTTC
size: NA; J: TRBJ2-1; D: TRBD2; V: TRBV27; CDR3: CASSLVLATYNEQFF; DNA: TGTGCCAGCAGTTTAGTACTAGCGACCTACAATGAGCAGTTCTTC
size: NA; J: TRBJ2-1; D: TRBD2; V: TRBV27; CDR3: CASSIGTSGSWIEQFF; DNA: TGTGCCAGCAGTATAGGGACTAGCGGGAGTTGGATTGAGCAGTTCTTC
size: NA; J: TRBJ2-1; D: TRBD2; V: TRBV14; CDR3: CASSQDLPGTSGSNEQFF; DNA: TGTGCCAGCAGCCAAGATCTCCCTGGGACTAGCGGGAGTAATGAGCAGTTCTTC
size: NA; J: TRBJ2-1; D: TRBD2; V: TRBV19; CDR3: CAVRTSGNLHNEQFF; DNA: TGTGCCGTAAGGACTAGCGGGAACCTACACAATGAGCAGTTCTTC
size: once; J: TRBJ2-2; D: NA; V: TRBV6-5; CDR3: CASSSLTATGELFF; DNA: TGTGCCAGCAGTTCTCTAACCGCTACCGGGGAGCTGTTTTTT
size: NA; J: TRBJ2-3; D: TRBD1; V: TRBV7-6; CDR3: CASSLDRGGTDTQYF; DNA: TGTGCCAGCAGCTTAGACAGGGGCGGGACAGATACGCAGTATTTT
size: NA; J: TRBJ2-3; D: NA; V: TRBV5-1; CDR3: CASSLGAGGVITDTQYF; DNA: TGCGCCAGCAGCTTGGGGGCCGGCGGGGTTATAACAGATACGCAGTATTTT
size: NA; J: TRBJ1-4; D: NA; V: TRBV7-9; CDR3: CASSLALREKLFF; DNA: TGTGCCAGCAGCTTAGCGTTGCGGGAAAAACTGTTTTTT
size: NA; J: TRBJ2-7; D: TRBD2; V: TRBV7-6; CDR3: CASSLGGGLAYEQYF; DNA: TGTGCCAGCAGCTTAGGCGGTGGACTAGCGTACGAGCAGTACTTC
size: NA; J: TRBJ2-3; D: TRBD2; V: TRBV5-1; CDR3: CASSLGTSGIMDTQYF; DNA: TGCGCCAGCAGCTTGGGGACTAGCGGGATTATGGATACGCAGTATTTT
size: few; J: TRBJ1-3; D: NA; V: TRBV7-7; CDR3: CASSLRAGVGNTIYF; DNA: TGTGCTAGCAGCTTGAGAGCGGGCGTGGGAAACACCATATATTTT
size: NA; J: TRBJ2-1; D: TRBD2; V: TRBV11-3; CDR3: CASSSTSGDNEQFF; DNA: TGTGCCAGCAGCTCGACTAGCGGGGACAATGAGCAGTTCTTC
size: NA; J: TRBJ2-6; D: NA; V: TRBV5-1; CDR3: CASSLDGGPGANVLTF; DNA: TGCGCCAGCAGCTTGGACGGGGGGCCTGGGGCCAACGTCCTGACTTTC
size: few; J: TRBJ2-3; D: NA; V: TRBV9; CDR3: CASSVEGPDTQYF; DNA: TGTGCCAGCAGCGTAGAGGGGCCGGATACGCAGTATTTT
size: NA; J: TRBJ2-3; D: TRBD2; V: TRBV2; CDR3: CASRLAGLVTDTQYF; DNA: TGTGCCAGCAGGCTAGCGGGTTTGGTCACAGATACGCAGTATTTT
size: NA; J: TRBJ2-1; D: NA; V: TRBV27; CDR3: CASSFGSYGDNEQFF; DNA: TGTGCCAGCAGTTTCGGGAGCTACGGGGACAATGAGCAGTTCTTC
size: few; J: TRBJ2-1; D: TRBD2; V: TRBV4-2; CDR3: CASSQDPDASGEPNEQFF; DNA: TGTGCCAGCAGCCAAGATCCCGATGCTAGCGGGGAACCCAATGAGCAGTTCTTC
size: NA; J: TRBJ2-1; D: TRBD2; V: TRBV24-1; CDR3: CATSDSTSGSGDEQFF; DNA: TGTGCCACCAGTGATAGTACTAGCGGGAGTGGGGATGAGCAGTTCTTC
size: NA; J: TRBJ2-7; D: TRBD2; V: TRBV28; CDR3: CASSWLAGEYEQYF; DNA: TGTGCCAGCAGTTGGCTAGCGGGAGAATACGAGCAGTACTTC
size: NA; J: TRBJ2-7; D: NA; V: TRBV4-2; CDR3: CASSQDLHGSRYEQYF; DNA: TGTGCCAGCAGCCAAGATTTACACGGGAGCCGCTACGAGCAGTACTTC
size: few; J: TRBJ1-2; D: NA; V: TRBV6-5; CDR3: CASSYSGARDYYGYTF; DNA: TGTGCCAGCAGTTATTCTGGGGCGCGTGACTACTATGGCTACACCTTC
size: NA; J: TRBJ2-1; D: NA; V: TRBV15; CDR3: CATSKEGSSYNEQFF; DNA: TGTGCCACCAGTAAGGAGGGCAGCTCCTACAATGAGCAGTTCTTC
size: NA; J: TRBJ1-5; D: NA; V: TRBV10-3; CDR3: CAISAEGNQPQHF; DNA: TGTGCCATCAGTGCTGAGGGAAATCAGCCCCAGCATTTT
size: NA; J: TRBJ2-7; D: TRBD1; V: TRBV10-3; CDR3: CAISEGQGAQEQYF; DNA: TGTGCCATCAGTGAAGGTCAGGGGGCGCAGGAGCAGTACTTC
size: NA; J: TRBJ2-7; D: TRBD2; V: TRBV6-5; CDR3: CASSYSEVAGVLEQYF; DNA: TGTGCCAGCAGTTACTCTGAGGTAGCGGGAGTCCTCGAGCAGTACTTC
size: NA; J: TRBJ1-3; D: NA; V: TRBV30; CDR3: CAWSSQGMSGNTIYF; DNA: TGTGCCTGGAGTTCTCAGGGGATGTCTGGAAACACCATATATTTT
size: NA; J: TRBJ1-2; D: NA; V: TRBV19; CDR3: CASSIVGASYGYTF; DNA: TGTGCCAGTAGTATTGTAGGGGCAAGCTATGGCTACACCTTC
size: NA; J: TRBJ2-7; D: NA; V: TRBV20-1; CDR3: CSASKVSVEEGEQYF; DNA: TGCAGTGCTAGTAAAGTTTCGGTGGAGGAGGGCGAGCAGTACTTC
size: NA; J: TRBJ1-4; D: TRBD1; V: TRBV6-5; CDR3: CASRNGQGLEKLFF; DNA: TGTGCCAGCAGGAACGGACAGGGACTCGAAAAACTGTTTTTT
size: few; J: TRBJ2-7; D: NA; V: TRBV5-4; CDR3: CASSGPNSGSYEQYF; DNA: TGTGCCAGCAGCGGTCCGAACAGTGGCTCCTACGAGCAGTACTTC
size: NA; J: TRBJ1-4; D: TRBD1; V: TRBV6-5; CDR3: CASRGTATNEKLFF; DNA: TGTGCCAGCAGGGGGACAGCAACTAATGAAAAACTGTTTTTT
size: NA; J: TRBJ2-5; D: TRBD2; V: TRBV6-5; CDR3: CASSYGLAEETQYF; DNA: TGTGCCAGCAGTTACGGACTAGCGGAAGAGACCCAGTACTTC
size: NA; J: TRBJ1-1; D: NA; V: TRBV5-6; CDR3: CASSLVDRTAEAFF; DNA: TGTGCCAGCAGCTTGGTAGACAGGACGGCTGAAGCTTTCTTT
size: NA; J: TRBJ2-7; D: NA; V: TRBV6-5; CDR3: CASSYGRYYEQYF; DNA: TGTGCCAGCAGTTACGGCAGATACTACGAGCAGTACTTC
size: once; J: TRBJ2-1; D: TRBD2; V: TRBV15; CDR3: CATSRPGGVAGGPQFF; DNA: TGTGCCACCAGCAGACCGGGGGGAGTAGCGGGAGGCCCTCAGTTCTTC
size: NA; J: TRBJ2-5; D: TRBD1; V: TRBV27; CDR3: CASSSKRGQGIEETQYF; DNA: TGTGCCAGCAGTTCCAAACGGGGACAGGGGATTGAGGAGACCCAGTACTTC
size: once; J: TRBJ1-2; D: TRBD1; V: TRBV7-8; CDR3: CASSLWDRARANYGYTF; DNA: TGTGCCAGCAGCTTATGGGACAGGGCCCGAGCCAACTATGGCTACACCTTC
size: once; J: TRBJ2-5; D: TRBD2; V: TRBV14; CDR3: CASSQATGGLESQYF; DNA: TGTGCCAGCAGCCAAGCCACGGGGGGGTTAGAGAGCCAGTACTTC
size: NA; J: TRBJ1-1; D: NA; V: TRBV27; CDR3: CASSDRGTEAFF; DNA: TGTGCCAGCAGCGATAGGGGTACTGAAGCTTTCTTT